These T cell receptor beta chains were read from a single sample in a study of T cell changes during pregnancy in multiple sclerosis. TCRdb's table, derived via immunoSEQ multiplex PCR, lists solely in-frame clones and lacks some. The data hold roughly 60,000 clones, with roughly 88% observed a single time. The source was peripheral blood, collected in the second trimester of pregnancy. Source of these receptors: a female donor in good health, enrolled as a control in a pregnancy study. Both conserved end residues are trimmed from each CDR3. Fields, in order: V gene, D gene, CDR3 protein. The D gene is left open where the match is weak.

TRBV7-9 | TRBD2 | ASSFTGTTYNEQF
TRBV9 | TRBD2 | ASSVGQLAGGIDTQY
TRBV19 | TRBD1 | ASRRGTDSGNTIY
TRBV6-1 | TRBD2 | ASFLSGTDSYEQY
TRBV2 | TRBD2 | ASSEGLAGVSYNEQF
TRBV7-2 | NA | ASSPVVGGYYEQY
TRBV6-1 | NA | ASSVKTSGNTEAF
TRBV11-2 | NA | ASSLVWQRNTEAF
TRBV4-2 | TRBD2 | ASSQDASGGADTQY
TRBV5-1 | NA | ASSSRGGTDTQY
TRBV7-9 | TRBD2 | ASSPGAGGLSDEQF
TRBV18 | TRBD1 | ASSPPGQVLNEQY
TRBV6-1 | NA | ASSLRGGSTEAF
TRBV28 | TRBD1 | ASLGQGAGYT
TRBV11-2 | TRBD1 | ASSLRIRRGQDQETQY